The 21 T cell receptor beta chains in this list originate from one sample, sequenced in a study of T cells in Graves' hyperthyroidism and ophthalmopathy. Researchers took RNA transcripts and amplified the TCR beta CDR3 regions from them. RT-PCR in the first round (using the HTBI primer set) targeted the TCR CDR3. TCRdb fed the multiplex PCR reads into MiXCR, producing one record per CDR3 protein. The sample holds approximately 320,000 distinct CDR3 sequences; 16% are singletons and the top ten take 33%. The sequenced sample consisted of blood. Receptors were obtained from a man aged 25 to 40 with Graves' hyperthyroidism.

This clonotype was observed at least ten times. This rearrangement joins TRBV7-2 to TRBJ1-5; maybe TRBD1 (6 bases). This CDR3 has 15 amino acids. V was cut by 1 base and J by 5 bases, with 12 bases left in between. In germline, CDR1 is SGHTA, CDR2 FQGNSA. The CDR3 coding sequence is TGTGCCAGCAGCTTAGATCAGGGGCCGTATCAGCCCCAGCATTTT. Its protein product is CASSLDQGPYQPQHF.

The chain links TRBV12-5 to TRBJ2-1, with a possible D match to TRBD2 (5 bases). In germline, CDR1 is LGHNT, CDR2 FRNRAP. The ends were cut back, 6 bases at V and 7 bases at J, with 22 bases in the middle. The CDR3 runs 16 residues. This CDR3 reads CASGPRVAPGGNEQFF. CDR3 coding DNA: TGTGCTAGTGGCCCGAGGGTGGCCCCAGGTGGGAATGAGCAGTTCTTC.

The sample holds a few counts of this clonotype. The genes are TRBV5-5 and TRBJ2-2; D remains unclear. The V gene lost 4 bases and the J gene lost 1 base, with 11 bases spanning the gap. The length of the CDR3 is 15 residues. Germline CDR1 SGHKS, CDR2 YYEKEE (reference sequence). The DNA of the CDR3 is TGTGCCAGCAGCGTCCACTGGGGGAACACCGGGGAGCTGTTTTTT. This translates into CASSVHWGNTGELFF.

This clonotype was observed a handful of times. This chain's CDR3 is CASSYEGASGNTIYF. The DNA for the CDR3 is TGTGCCAGCAGTTACGAGGGGGCTTCTGGAAACACCATATATTTT. The chain uses TRBV6-5 and TRBJ1-3, with 7 bases that match TRBD1. Germline assignment: CDR1 MNHEY and CDR2 SVGAGI. The junction had 2 bases not matched to a gene; V was cut back by 2 bases and J by 1 base. The CDR3 is 15 residues long.

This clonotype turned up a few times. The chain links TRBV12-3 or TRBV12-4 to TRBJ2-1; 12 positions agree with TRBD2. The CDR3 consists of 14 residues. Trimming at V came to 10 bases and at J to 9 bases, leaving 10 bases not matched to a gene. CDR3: CATQGGLAGTEQFF. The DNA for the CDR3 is TGTGCCACCCAAGGGGGACTAGCGGGCACTGAGCAGTTCTTC.

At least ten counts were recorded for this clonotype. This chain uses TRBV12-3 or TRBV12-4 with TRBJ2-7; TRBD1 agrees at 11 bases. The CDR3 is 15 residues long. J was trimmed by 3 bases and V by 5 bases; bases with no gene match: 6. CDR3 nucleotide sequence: TGTGCCAGCAGTAAACGGGACAGGGGGGGCTACGAGCAGTACTTC. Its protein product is CASSKRDRGGYEQYF.

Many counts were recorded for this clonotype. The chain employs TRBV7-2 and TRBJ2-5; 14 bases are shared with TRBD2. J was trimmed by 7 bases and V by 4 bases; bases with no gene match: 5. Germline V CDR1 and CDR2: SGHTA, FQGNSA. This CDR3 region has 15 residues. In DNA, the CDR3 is TGTGCCAGCAGCTCGGGACTAGCGGGAGTCGGGACCCAGTACTTC. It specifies CASSSGLAGVGTQYF.

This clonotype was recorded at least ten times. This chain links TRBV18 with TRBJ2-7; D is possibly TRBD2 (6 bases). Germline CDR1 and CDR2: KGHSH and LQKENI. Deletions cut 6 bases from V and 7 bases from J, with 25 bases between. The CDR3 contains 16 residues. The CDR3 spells CASSGGTGSSEGEQYF. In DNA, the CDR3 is TGTGCCAGCTCGGGGGGAACTGGGAGCTCGGAAGGGGAGCAGTACTTC. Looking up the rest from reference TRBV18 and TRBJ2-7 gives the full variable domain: NAGVMQNPRHLVRRRGQEARLRCSPMKGHSHVYWYRQLPEEGLKFMVYLQKENIIDESGMPKERFSAEFPKEGPSILRIQQVVRGDSAAYFCASSGGTGSSEGEQYFGPGTRLTVT.

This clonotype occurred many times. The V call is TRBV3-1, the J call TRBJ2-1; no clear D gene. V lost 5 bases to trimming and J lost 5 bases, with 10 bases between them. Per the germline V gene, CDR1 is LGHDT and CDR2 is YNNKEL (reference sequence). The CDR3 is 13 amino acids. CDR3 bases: TGTGCCAGCAGCTTCTTAATGAACAATGAGCAGTTCTTC. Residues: CASSFLMNNEQFF.

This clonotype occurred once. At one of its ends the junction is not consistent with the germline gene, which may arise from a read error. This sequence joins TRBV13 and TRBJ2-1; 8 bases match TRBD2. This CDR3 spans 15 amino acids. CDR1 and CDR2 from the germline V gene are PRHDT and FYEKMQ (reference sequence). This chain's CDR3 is CASSLGLGSGNDQFF. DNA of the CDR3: TGTGCCAGCAGCTTAGGCCTGGGTAGCGGGAATGATCAGTTCTTC.

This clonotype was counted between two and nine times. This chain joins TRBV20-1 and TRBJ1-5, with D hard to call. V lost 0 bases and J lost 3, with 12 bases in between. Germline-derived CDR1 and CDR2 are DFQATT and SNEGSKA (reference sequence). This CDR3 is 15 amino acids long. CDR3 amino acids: CSAREEGQSNQPQHF. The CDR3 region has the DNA TGCAGTGCTAGAGAGGAAGGTCAATCCAATCAGCCCCAGCATTTT.

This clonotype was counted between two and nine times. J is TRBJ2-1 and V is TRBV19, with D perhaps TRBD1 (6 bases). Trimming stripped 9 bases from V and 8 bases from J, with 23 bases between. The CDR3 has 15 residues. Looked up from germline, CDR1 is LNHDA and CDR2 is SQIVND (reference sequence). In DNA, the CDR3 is TGTGCCAGCCGATCCTGGGACAACCCGGCCGATGAGCAGTTCTTC. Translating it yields CASRSWDNPADEQFF.

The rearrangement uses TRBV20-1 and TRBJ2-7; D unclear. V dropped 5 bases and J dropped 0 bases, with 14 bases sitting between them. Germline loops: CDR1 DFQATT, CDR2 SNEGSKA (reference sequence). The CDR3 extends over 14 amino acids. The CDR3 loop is CSAALKGPSYEQYF. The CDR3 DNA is TGCAGTGCTGCCCTTAAAGGGCCCTCCTACGAGCAGTACTTC.

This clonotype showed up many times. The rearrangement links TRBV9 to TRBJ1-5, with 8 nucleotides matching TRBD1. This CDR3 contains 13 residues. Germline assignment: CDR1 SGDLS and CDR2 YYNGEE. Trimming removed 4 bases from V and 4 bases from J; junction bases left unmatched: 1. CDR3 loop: CASSRQGNQPQHF. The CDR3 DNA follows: TGTGCCAGCAGCCGACAGGGGAATCAGCCCCAGCATTTT.

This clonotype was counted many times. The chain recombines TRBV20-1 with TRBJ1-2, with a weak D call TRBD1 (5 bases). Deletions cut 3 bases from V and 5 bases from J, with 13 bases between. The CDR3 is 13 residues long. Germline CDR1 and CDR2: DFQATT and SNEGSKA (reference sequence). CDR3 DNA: TGCAGTGCTAGGCGACAGATAACTTATGGCTACACCTTC. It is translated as CSARRQITYGYTF.

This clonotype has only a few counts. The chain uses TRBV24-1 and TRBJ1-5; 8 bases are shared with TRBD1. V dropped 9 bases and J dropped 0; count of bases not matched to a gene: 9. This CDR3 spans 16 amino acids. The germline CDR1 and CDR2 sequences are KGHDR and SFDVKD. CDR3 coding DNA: TGTGCCACCGGACAGGGAAATTCTGTTAGCAATCAGCCCCAGCATTTT. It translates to CATGQGNSVSNQPQHF.

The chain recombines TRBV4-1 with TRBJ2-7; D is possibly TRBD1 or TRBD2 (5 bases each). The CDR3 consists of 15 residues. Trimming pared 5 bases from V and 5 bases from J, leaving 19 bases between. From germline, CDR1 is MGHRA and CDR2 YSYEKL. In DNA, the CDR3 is TGCGCCAGCAGCTTTGACATGGGACGGTCTGACGAGCAGTACTTC. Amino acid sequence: CASSFDMGRSDEQYF.

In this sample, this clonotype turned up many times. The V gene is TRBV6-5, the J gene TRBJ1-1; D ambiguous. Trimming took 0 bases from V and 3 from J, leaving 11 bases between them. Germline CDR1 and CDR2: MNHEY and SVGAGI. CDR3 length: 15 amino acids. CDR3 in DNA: TGTGCCAGCAGTTACTCAGAAGGGTACGACACTGAAGCTTTCTTT. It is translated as CASSYSEGYDTEAFF.

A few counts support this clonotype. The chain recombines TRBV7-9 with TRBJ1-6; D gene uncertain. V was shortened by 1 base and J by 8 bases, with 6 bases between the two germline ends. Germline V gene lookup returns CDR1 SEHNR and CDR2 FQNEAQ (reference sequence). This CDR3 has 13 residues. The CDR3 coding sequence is TGTGCCAGCAGCTTAGACGGGGATTCACCCCTCCACTTT. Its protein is CASSLDGDSPLHF.

The CDR3 DNA reads TGTGCCAGCGGCCGTGGGGGCGCAATGGGTAATGAAAAACTGTTTTTT. This translates into CASGRGGAMGNEKLFF. The chain links TRBV6-4 to TRBJ1-4, with D possibly TRBD1 on 6 matching bases. Germline V gene data show CDR1 as MRHNA and CDR2 as SNTAGT. The CDR3 runs 16 residues. Deletions cut 8 bases from V and 4 bases from J, with 20 bases between.

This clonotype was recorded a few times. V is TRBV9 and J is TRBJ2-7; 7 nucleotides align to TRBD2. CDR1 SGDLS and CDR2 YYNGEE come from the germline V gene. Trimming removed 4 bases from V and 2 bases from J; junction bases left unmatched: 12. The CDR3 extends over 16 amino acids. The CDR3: CASSPEGAGLTYEQYF. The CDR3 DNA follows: TGTGCCAGCAGCCCAGAAGGAGCGGGATTAACCTACGAGCAGTACTTC.